This T cell receptor (beta chain) derives from a study of T cells in Graves' hyperthyroidism and ophthalmopathy. Across the whole study: Any treatment followed the collection of peripheral blood at initial diagnosis. Study outcomes and limitations: Model-based prediction identified ophthalmopathy a median roughly 5.9 months prior to its onset. Blood samples included most of the expanded thyroid clonotypes exceeding 0.001.

Out of 10 ml of fresh peripheral blood came the PBMCs. The CDR3 is made up of 15 amino acids. Germline V gene sequence: CDR1 SGHVS, CDR2 FQNEAQ. Trimming pared 4 bases from V and 4 bases from J, leaving 16 bases between. What was amplified from RNA transcripts were TCR beta CDR3 regions. The TCR CDR3 first-round RT-PCR relied on the HTBI primer set. TCRdb itself ran the multiplex PCR reads through MiXCR, one entry per CDR3 protein. This sample yields about 560,000 distinct CDR3 sequences, of which around 14% are seen a single time; 7.3% belongs to the top ten. This clonotype has ten or more counts. Its antigen remains unknown.

Sequenced: blood. V gene TRBV7-8 combines with J gene TRBJ1-2, with D tentatively TRBD1 (5 bases). This TCR came from a woman aged 30 to 39 with Graves' hyperthyroidism. The CDR3 sequence is CASSYFPGPAYGYTF. For the CDR3, the DNA is TGTGCCAGCAGCTACTTTCCGGGACCGGCCTATGGCTACACCTTC.